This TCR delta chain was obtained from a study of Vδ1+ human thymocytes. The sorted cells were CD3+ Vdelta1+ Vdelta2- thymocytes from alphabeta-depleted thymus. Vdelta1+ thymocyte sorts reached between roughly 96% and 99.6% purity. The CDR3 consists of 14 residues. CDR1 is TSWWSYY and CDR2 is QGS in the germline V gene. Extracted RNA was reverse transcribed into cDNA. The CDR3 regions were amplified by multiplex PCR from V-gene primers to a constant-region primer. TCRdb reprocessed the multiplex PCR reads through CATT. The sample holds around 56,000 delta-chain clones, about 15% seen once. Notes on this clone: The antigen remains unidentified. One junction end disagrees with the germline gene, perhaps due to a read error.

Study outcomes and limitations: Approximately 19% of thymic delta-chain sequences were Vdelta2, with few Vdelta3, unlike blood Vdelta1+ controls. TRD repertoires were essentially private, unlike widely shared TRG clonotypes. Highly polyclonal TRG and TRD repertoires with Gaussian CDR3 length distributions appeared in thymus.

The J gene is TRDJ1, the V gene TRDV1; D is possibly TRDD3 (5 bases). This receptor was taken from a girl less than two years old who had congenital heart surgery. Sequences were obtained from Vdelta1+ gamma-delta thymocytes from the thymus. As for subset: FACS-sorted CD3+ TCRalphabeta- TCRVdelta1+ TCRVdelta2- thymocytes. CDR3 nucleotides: TGTGCTCTTGGGGAATTAGGGGAGACCGATAAACTCATCTTC. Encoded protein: CALGELGETDKLIF.